This T cell receptor (beta chain) emerged from a study of blood T cell repertoires in COVID-19. The data were produced by immunoSEQ multiplex PCR, yet TCRdb's version contains in-frame clones alone and is incomplete. In the table there are about 280,000 clones, about nine tenths of which are singletons. This TCR derives from a woman aged 30 to 39 with COVID-19, enrolled during active disease. The source material was peripheral blood.

This chain's CDR3 is CASSQGTTDYGYTF. CDR3 DNA: TGCGCCAGCAGCCAAGGGACAACGGACTATGGCTACACCTTC. The rearrangement links TRBV4-1 to TRBJ1-2, with D perhaps matching TRBD1 (5 bases). The germline V gene encodes CDR1 MGHRA and CDR2 YSYEKL. Trimming pared 1 base from V and 3 bases from J, leaving 9 bases between. CDR3 length: 14 residues.